This T cell receptor (beta chain) appears in the sequencing data of a study of T cells in localized non-small cell lung cancer. Data came from immunoSEQ multiplex PCR; TCRdb stores just in-frame clones and leaves some out. Of roughly 3,800 clones listed, 25% to 35% were seen once; the top ten hold around 9.1%. Study conclusions and caveats: Highest T cell clonality was seen in uninvolved adjacent lung, surpassing that measured in tumor. Appearance in adjacent lung was seen for a median around 60 of the top 100 tumor clones. Higher blood T cell density tracked longer overall survival.

This clone is large. Its antigen is unidentified. CDR1 MDHEN and CDR2 SYDVKM come from the germline V gene. J gave up 3 bases and V 4 bases, and 8 bases lay outside the gene matches. There are 15 residues in the CDR3. The receptor comes from a man between 35 and 75 years old with stage I lung adenocarcinoma. The rearrangement links TRBV28 to TRBJ2-5, with 7 bases matching TRBD2. Here the sequenced sample was lung tumor tissue, taken before any cancer treatment. The CDR3 loop reads CASSSPLGGKETQYF. Written as DNA, the CDR3 is TGTGCCAGCAGTTCCCCCCTGGGAGGGAAAGAGACCCAGTACTTC.